This is a list of T cell receptor beta chains from one sample in a study of preoperative IRX-2 immunotherapy in early breast cancer. Generated by immunoSEQ multiplex PCR, the TCRdb table keeps only in-frame clones and is missing some. The data contain 30,000 to 45,000 clones, 65% to 90% of them singletons. This sample comprised lymph node tissue, obtained after IRX-2 immunotherapy. The source of these receptors is a human donor with breast cancer. The CDR3 runs from the conserved cysteine through the conserved F or W.

v_call	j_call	cdr3_aa
TRBV6-1	TRBJ1-1	CASSEEVRSTEAFF
TRBV7-1	TRBJ2-7	CASSFFELGEQYF
TRBV6-8	TRBJ1-2	CASNDRQGLNYGYTF
TRBV7-1	TRBJ1-1	CASSPRDRAENTEAFF
TRBV6-8	TRBJ1-5	CASQPRQGMSFGNQPQHF
TRBV6-8	TRBJ1-5	CASRKNRDSSQPQHF
TRBV6-8	TRBJ2-1	CASSHTTGLAAHNEQFF
TRBV28	TRBJ1-4	CASSQTGHGQKLFF
TRBV11-3	TRBJ1-1	CASSSGLTNTEAFF
TRBV28	TRBJ1-2	CASSLFIQTPQGGYTF
TRBV23-1	TRBJ2-1	CASSQNLLTNEQFF
TRBV5-1	TRBJ1-6	CASSLVQGRNSPLHF
TRBV7-7	TRBJ1-1	CASSLGRGRNTEAFF
TRBV11-3	TRBJ2-5	CASSFPTVQETQYF
TRBV6-8	TRBJ2-7	CASRQPLGGKSSYEQYF
TRBV19	TRBJ1-1	CASSIMVGNTEAFF
TRBV6-8	TRBJ2-7	CASSGQTSGHEQYF
TRBV11-3	TRBJ1-3	CASSLSGRGNTIYF
TRBV6-8	TRBJ2-1	CASNYGGGPYNEQFF
TRBV11-3	TRBJ1-4	CASSSGQGGISTNEKLFF
TRBV5-1	TRBJ2-7	CASSHQDRGGYEQYF
TRBV28	TRBJ2-4	CASSSTRVYRRKAKNIQYF
TRBV5-1	TRBJ1-5	CASSPQGSSNQPQHF
TRBV7-1	TRBJ1-2	CASSLDRWQGARSYTF
TRBV6-8	TRBJ1-1	CASTIDPGSTEAFF
TRBV10-2	TRBJ2-1	CASTGARAGGYNEQFF
TRBV6-8	TRBJ1-4	CASSYRGGPTNEKLFF
TRBV6-8	TRBJ1-5	CASSSILKNQPQHF
TRBV23-1	TRBJ1-4	CASSQGQFPGINEKLFF
TRBV6-8	TRBJ1-1	CAISVQNTEAFF
TRBV10-2	TRBJ2-7	CASRLAGTYEQYF
TRBV6-8	TRBJ1-5	CASSDRGQGNYSNQPQHF
TRBV7-1	TRBJ1-1	CASSLNINTEAFF
TRBV29-1	TRBJ2-7	CSVGGFGREYEQYF
TRBV6-8	TRBJ1-6	CASSRQSYNSPLHF
TRBV5-8	TRBJ2-7	CASSREGGYEQYF
TRBV6-8	TRBJ1-2	CASRPNFYKGYTF
TRBV7-6	TRBJ2-1	CASSQRSGGSYNEQFF
TRBV25-1	TRBJ2-3	CASSEYGRPSTDTQYF
TRBV7-1	TRBJ2-3	CASSAAPSGVSNTQYF
TRBV19	TRBJ2-3	CASSIGGSSTDTQYF
TRBV6-8	TRBJ1-5	CASSVKDQPQHF
TRBV6-8	TRBJ1-2	CASHSYLPSYGYTF
TRBV28	TRBJ1-2	CASSSGGGSNYGYTF
TRBV10-1	TRBJ2-6	CASSAGSGANVLTF
TRBV6-8	TRBJ2-7	CASSATGGNVYEQYF
TRBV7-4	TRBJ1-1	CASSRTGNTEAFF